A single sample gave rise to the 8 T cell receptor beta chains below, sequenced in a study of beta chain features in type 1 diabetes (dated by TCRdb to 2017 to 2018). The library was obtained by the immunoSEQ multiplex PCR assay. All of the isolated RNA was reverse transcribed with the High Capacity cDNA Reverse Transcription Kit, so expressed TCRB transcripts were sequenced. TCRdb limited this immuneACCESS table to in-frame rearrangements with V and J called. A share of clones is missing; checked studies link under half to unresolved V genes, and the rest is unexplained. This sample lists tens of thousands of clones; around 32% were detected once. The ten largest make up approximately 0.45% of the sample. The sequencing sample was made of stem cell memory CD4+ T cells from blood. Interpreted using the paper, the cell subset or site label stands for: stem cell-like memory CD4+ T cells. The source is a woman aged 18 to 35 in good health.

The V and J genes are TRBV5-6 and TRBJ2-7; 9 bases line up with TRBD2. The V gene end was trimmed by 0 bases and the J gene end by 9 bases; junction bases not matched to a gene: 10. The CDR3 consists of 15 residues. Per germline, CDR1 SGHDT and CDR2 YYEEEE. Written as DNA, the CDR3 is TGTGCCAGCAGCTTGGGGGCGGGGGGGCAGGGTGTGCAGTACTTC. Residues: CASSLGAGGQGVQYF.

The CDR3 protein is CASRNRGTNYGYTF. The DNA for the CDR3 is TGTGCCAGCAGAAACAGGGGAACAAACTATGGCTACACCTTC. This sequence joins TRBV28 and TRBJ1-2; 7 bases fit TRBD1. CDR3 length equals 14 residues. Trimming took 6 bases from V and 2 from J; bases not matched to a gene: 6. CDR1 and CDR2 from the germline V gene are MDHEN and SYDVKM.

The chain employs TRBV6-5 and TRBJ2-3; D is possibly TRBD2 (5 bases). V gave up 1 base and J gave up 3 bases, with 8 bases separating them. The germline gives CDR1 MNHEY, CDR2 SVGAGI. This CDR3 spans 14 amino acids. As DNA, the CDR3 is TGTGCCAGCAGTTACTATCAGCGGACAGATACGCAGTATTTT. Its translation is CASSYYQRTDTQYF.

V and J are TRBV19 and TRBJ2-2, with D possibly TRBD1 on 5 matching bases. This CDR3 contains 13 residues. CDR1 is LNHDA, CDR2 SQIVND, per germline (reference sequence). V lost 5 bases to trimming and J lost 5 bases, with 9 bases between them. CDR3 DNA sequence: TGTGCCAGTAGTGTTACAGGAACCGGGGAGCTGTTTTTT. Its translation: CASSVTGTGELFF.

As to this clone: This sample includes further DNA sequences coding for the same CDR3. The gene calls are TRBV7-8 and TRBJ2-5; 7 bases are a match to TRBD2. Losses at the gene ends were 3 bases for V and 4 bases for J; bases not matched to a gene: 5. The germline V gene has CDR1 SGHVS and CDR2 FQNEAQ. CDR3 length equals 14 residues. CDR3 protein: CASSFGTNRETQYF. DNA of the CDR3: TGTGCCAGCAGCTTTGGGACTAATAGAGAGACCCAGTACTTC.

The chain joins TRBV5-4 to TRBJ1-1; D is possibly TRBD1 (5 bases). Per germline, CDR1 SGHNT and CDR2 YYREEE (reference sequence). The ends were cut back, 4 bases at V and 1 base at J, with 14 bases in the middle. The CDR3 extends over 15 amino acids. CDR3 DNA sequence: TGTGCCAGCAGCCCGCAACAACAGGCGAACACTGAAGCTTTCTTT. This gives the protein CASSPQQQANTEAFF. The variable domain in full, completed from reference TRBV5-4 and TRBJ1-1, reads ETGVTQSPTHLIKTRGQQVTLRCSSQSGHNTVSWYQQALGQGPQFIFQYYREEENGRGNFPPRFSGLQFPNYSSELNVNALELDDSALYLCASSPQQQANTEAFFGQGTRLTVV.

The gene calls are TRBV6-5 and TRBJ2-7, with 7 bases that match TRBD1. The length of the CDR3 is 14 residues. CDR1 and CDR2 (germline): MNHEY, SVGAGI. J was trimmed by 2 bases and V by 6 bases; bases with no gene match: 7. CDR3 sequence: CASSRDSFTYEQYF. DNA for the CDR3: TGTGCCAGCAGCAGGGACAGCTTCACCTACGAGCAGTACTTC.

This clone was detected only a few times. The CDR3 reads CASSSSGQGYYNEQFF. The DNA for the CDR3 is TGTGCCAGCAGCTCCTCGGGACAGGGATACTACAATGAGCAGTTCTTC. V is TRBV13 and J is TRBJ2-1, with 9 bases aligning to TRBD1. Germline V gene lookup returns CDR1 PRHDT and CDR2 FYEKMQ (reference sequence). V was clipped by 4 bases and J by 3 bases; unmatched bases: 7. CDR3 length: 16 amino acids.